This TCR beta chain is from a study of regulatory T cells in long-lasting Graves disease. Time point reported: newly diagnosed GD, antithyroid drugs for less than 3 months. PBMC-extracted RNA yielded the TCR library. This clonotype has ten or more counts. Its antigen is currently unknown. The study, taken as a whole, reports: Repertoires from persistent disease leaned toward TRBV28, TRBJ1-2 and TRBJ2-5.

Arm-PCR of CDR3 regions with iRepertoire HTBI primers generated TCR beta libraries. TCRdb ran MiXCR on the multiplex PCR reads and lists one entry per CDR3 protein. The data contain about 620,000 distinct CDR3 sequences, roughly 15% of them seen just once; the ten biggest clones take up 18%. Trimming took off 6 bases at V and 2 bases at J, with 10 bases between the two ends. The CDR3 is 13 amino acids. The V gene's germline CDR1 is ENHRY and CDR2 SYGVKD. The data also belong to a second study, concerning T cells in Graves' hyperthyroidism and ophthalmopathy. This second report adds: Stable Graves' hyperthyroidism denoted no ophthalmopathy progression over 18 months. HTBI primers were the set used in a first-round RT-PCR of the TCR CDR3. Model predictions of ophthalmopathy came a median approximately 6.5 months before onset.

This sample comprised peripheral blood mononuclear cells (PBMCs), obtained at new diagnosis, from a patient treated with antithyroid drugs. The chain carries TRBV10-3 and TRBJ2-5, with D possibly matching TRBD2 (6 bases). This clonotype was obtained from a woman aged 25-40 years with Graves disease. CDR3 DNA sequence: TGTGCCATCAGCGGGAGTTGGCAAGAGACCCAGTACTTC. It is translated as CAISGSWQETQYF.